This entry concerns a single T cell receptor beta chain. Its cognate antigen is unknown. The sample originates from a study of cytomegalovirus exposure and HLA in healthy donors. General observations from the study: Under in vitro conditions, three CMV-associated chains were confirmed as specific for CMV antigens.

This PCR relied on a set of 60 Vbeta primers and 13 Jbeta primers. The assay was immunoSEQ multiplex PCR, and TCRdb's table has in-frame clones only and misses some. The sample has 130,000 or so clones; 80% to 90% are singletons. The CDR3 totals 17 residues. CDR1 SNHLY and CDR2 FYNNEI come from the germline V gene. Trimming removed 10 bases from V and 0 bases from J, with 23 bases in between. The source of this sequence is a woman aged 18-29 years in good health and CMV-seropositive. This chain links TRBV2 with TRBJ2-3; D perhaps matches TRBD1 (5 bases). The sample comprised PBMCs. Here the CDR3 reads CAIDQGEAVTSTDTQYF. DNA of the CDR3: TGTGCCATCGACCAGGGCGAGGCGGTAACTAGCACAGATACGCAGTATTTT.